This T cell receptor (beta chain) derives from a study of blood T cell repertoires in COVID-19 (dated by TCRdb to the early 2020s). With respect to the entire study: Samples from collaborators originated in the United States, Italy and Spain and spanned both the acute and convalescent phases of COVID-19. The material from the prospective study consisted of cDNA or gDNA derived from T cells, B-cell-depleted T cells, or PBMCs. The dataset comprised deeply sampled blood TCRbeta repertoires from subjects exposed to, actively infected with, or recovered from COVID-19. The repertoires were released in a freely available public database intended as a resource for research on the immune response to SARS-CoV-2. Samples were obtained from the ongoing ImmuneRACE study (first 160 participants) and from 1,254 subjects provided by 6 global collaborators. Nearly every sample came with metadata listing a de-identified subject ID, COVID-19 status, age in years and sex. HLA class I and class II types, where available, came from metadata supplied by the sample provider rather than from assay-based typing.

TCRbeta CDR3 regions were amplified from genomic DNA by means of the immunoSEQ Assay, a bias-controlled multiplex PCR. From the authors' description of their analysis: The number of nucleated cells in each sample was estimated by amplification of reference gene primers within the assay. To quantify the absolute abundance of each unique TCRbeta CDR3 rearrangement, sequence reads were collapsed and filtered. For each sample, productive Simpson clonality was calculated as the square root of Simpson's diversity index across productive rearrangements. TCRdb retrieved this table from immuneACCESS and kept in-frame rearrangements only. Not all clones are present; in checked studies, unresolved V genes account for under half, and no reason is known for the remainder. D and trimming come from the DNA, and the V and J calls and clone size come from that table. The sample table holds about 150,000 clones, of which about four fifths were seen once. Of the sample, roughly 15% falls within the top ten clones.

Each collaborating institution followed its own protocols to collect whole blood in K2EDTA tubes. For TCRbeta analysis, collaborator samples were shipped as frozen whole blood, as isolated PBMCs, or as DNA extracted from either sample type. Measured from the cysteine to the phenylalanine, the CDR3 is 15 residues long. CDR3 DNA only is kept here, 45 bases in frame from base 1. The V end loses 7 bases and the J end loses 5 bases, and a stretch of 17 bases separates them. The germline V gene provides CDR1 SNHLY and CDR2 FYNNEI. Note on this clone: Its specific antigen is unknown. It has no much larger one-base neighbor in the sample; base qualities were not kept.

Results the study describes overall, beyond this receptor: Clinical and demographic metadata were provided uncurated, with the amount varying by source and participant.

Recombination linked TRBV2 to TRBJ1-4; TRBD1 might be the D gene, on 5 matching bases. The TCR was taken from a human donor with acute or convalescent COVID-19. The donor label of this sample is uncertain. Sequencing was performed on peripheral blood. Here is the DNA: TGTGCCAGCACAATTACGGACGGGGGAAATGAAAAACTGTTTTTT. Its protein reads: CASTITDGGNEKLFF.